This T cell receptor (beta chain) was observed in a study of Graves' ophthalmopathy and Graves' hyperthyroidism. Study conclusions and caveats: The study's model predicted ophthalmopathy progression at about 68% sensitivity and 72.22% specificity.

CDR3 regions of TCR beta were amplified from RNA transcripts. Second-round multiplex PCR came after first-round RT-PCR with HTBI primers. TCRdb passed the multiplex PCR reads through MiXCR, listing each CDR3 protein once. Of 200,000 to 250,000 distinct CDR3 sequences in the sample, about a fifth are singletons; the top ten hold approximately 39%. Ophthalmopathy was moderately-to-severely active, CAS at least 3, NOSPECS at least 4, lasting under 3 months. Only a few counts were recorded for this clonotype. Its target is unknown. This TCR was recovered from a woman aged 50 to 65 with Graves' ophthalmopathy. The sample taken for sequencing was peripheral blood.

The CDR3 spells CSARDGGAYEQYF. CDR3 nucleotide sequence: TGCAGCGCCCGGGACGGGGGAGCCTACGAGCAGTACTTC. The chain is built from TRBV29-1 and TRBJ2-7, with a possible D match to TRBD2 (6 bases). The germline CDR1 and CDR2 sequences are SQVTM and ANQGSEA. The CDR3 has 13 amino acids. The V gene lost 7 bases and the J gene lost 2 bases, with 15 bases spanning the gap.